A selection of T cell receptor beta chains follows, all from one sample in a study of metastatic and nonmetastatic thyroid tumors. TCRdb reprocessed the PCR reads using MiXCR. The profile shows about 49,000 clones, approximately 22% of them singletons. The sample taken for sequencing was blood. The receptors were gathered from a female donor with papillary thyroid cancer or a benign thyroid nodule (not recorded which). Some clones in this sample may be carry-over from other donors' samples. Each CDR3 is given with its conserved first and last residue. D genes are given only for firm matches. Clone size, where shown, is once, few, many, or a class for clones that have expanded.

clone_size: many
j_call: TRBJ2-7
v_call: TRBV27
d_call: NA
cdr3_nt: TGTGCCAGCAGTCCCATCAGAACGGACTACGAGCAGTACTTC
cdr3_aa: CASSPIRTDYEQYF

clone_size: NA
j_call: TRBJ2-3
v_call: TRBV2
d_call: NA
cdr3_nt: TGTGCCAGCAGTGAAGAGCCTTGCGGCGGGATGCGCACAGATACGCAGTATTTT
cdr3_aa: CASSEEPCGGMRTDTQYF

clone_size: many
j_call: TRBJ2-7
v_call: TRBV12-3/TRBV12-4
d_call: NA
cdr3_nt: TGTGCCAGCAGTTTTAAGCGAGGGGGATACGAGCAGTACTTC
cdr3_aa: CASSFKRGGYEQYF

clone_size: many
j_call: TRBJ2-7
v_call: TRBV7-7
d_call: TRBD1
cdr3_nt: TGTGCTAGCAGCCCAATCGACCGGACAGGGGACCCCTACGAGCAGTACTTC
cdr3_aa: CASSPIDRTGDPYEQYF

clone_size: medium-sized
j_call: TRBJ1-2
v_call: TRBV11-2
d_call: NA
cdr3_nt: TGTGCCAGCAGCTTAGTACGGGAGTGGAACTATGGCTACACCTTC
cdr3_aa: CASSLVREWNYGYTF

clone_size: many
j_call: TRBJ1-6
v_call: TRBV5-6
d_call: TRBD1
cdr3_nt: TGTGCCAGCAGCTTGGTTGAGGGGGCTCTGACCTATAATTCACCCCTCCACTTT
cdr3_aa: CASSLVEGALTYNSPLHF

clone_size: many
j_call: TRBJ1-5
v_call: TRBV28
d_call: TRBD1
cdr3_nt: TGTGCCAGCAGAGGGACAGGGGGCAATCAGCCCCAGCATTTT
cdr3_aa: CASRGTGGNQPQHF

clone_size: many
j_call: TRBJ2-2
v_call: TRBV7-9
d_call: NA
cdr3_nt: TGTGCCAGCAGCATCCCTGTGCCCGGTACCGGGGAGCTGTTTTTT
cdr3_aa: CASSIPVPGTGELFF

clone_size: many
j_call: TRBJ2-7
v_call: TRBV5-4
d_call: TRBD2
cdr3_nt: TGTGCCAGCAGTGGGGGACTAGCGGAGGCAGGTCTGTACTTC
cdr3_aa: CASSGGLAEAGLYF

clone_size: many
j_call: TRBJ1-1
v_call: TRBV29-1
d_call: NA
cdr3_nt: TGCAGCGGCAGCATGAACACTGAAGCTTTCTTT
cdr3_aa: CSGSMNTEAFF

clone_size: many
j_call: TRBJ2-3
v_call: TRBV20-1
d_call: NA
cdr3_nt: TGCAGTGCTAGGGATACTAGAAAAGCGACAGATACGCAGTATTTT
cdr3_aa: CSARDTRKATDTQYF

clone_size: many
j_call: TRBJ2-7
v_call: TRBV7-2
d_call: NA
cdr3_nt: TGTGCCAGCAGCTTAGGGGTGCACTCCTACGAGCAGTACTTC
cdr3_aa: CASSLGVHSYEQYF

clone_size: few
j_call: TRBJ2-3
v_call: TRBV6-4
d_call: NA
cdr3_nt: TGTGCCAGCAGTAACAGAGGGAGGTGGACAGATACGCAGTATTTT
cdr3_aa: CASSNRGRWTDTQYF

clone_size: NA
j_call: TRBJ2-6
v_call: TRBV6-1
d_call: NA
cdr3_nt: TGTGCCAGAAGTGCACTAGCGTGGGGGGCCAACGTCCTGCATTTC
cdr3_aa: CARSALAWGANVLHF

clone_size: many
j_call: TRBJ2-3
v_call: TRBV7-3
d_call: TRBD2
cdr3_nt: TGTGCCAGCAGCCTGACTAGCGGGACGACAGATACGCAGTATTTT
cdr3_aa: CASSLTSGTTDTQYF

clone_size: many
j_call: TRBJ2-2
v_call: TRBV28
d_call: TRBD1
cdr3_nt: TGTGCCAGCAGCGGACAGGGTGCGTACACCGGGGAGCTGTTTTTT
cdr3_aa: CASSGQGAYTGELFF

clone_size: many
j_call: TRBJ1-2
v_call: TRBV6-6
d_call: TRBD1
cdr3_nt: TGTGCCAGCAGTTATCAGGGGGCGGATGGCTACACCTTC
cdr3_aa: CASSYQGADGYTF

clone_size: many
j_call: TRBJ2-3
v_call: TRBV29-1
d_call: TRBD2
cdr3_nt: TGCAGCGCCCGGAAGAGGCGGGAGAGCACAGATACGCAGTATTTT
cdr3_aa: CSARKRRESTDTQYF

clone_size: many
j_call: TRBJ2-7
v_call: TRBV20-1
d_call: NA
cdr3_nt: TGCAGTGGCCAGGGAGACTATAAGCAGTACTTC
cdr3_aa: CSGQGDYKQYF

clone_size: many
j_call: TRBJ2-1
v_call: TRBV10-3
d_call: NA
cdr3_nt: TGTGCCATCAGTGAGTCGGAGCTCACGAGAGACAATGAGCAGTTCTTC
cdr3_aa: CAISESELTRDNEQFF

clone_size: many
j_call: TRBJ1-6
v_call: TRBV2
d_call: NA
cdr3_nt: TGTGCCAGCAGTGAGGGACGGGGATCACCCCTCCACTTT
cdr3_aa: CASSEGRGSPLHF

clone_size: NA
j_call: TRBJ1-3
v_call: TRBV4-1
d_call: NA
cdr3_nt: TGCGCCAGCAGCCAAGTGTTGGTGCAGGCCGCTGTAAACACCATATATTTT
cdr3_aa: CASSQVLVQAAVNTIYF

clone_size: many
j_call: TRBJ2-3
v_call: TRBV29-1
d_call: TRBD2
cdr3_nt: TGCAGCGTAACCTCTAGCGGGAGGATAGATACGCAGTATTTT
cdr3_aa: CSVTSSGRIDTQYF

clone_size: many
j_call: TRBJ1-2
v_call: TRBV6-1
d_call: NA
cdr3_nt: TGTGCCACCACCAAACAGGATAACTATGGCTACACCTTC
cdr3_aa: CATTKQDNYGYTF

clone_size: many
j_call: TRBJ2-5
v_call: TRBV7-8
d_call: TRBD2
cdr3_nt: TGTGCCAGCAGCCGGGAGGCCCAAGAGACCCAGTACTTC
cdr3_aa: CASSREAQETQYF

clone_size: NA
j_call: TRBJ2-7
v_call: TRBV7-8
d_call: TRBD2
cdr3_nt: TGTGCCAGCAGCTCGCAACAATACGGCGACTCGAAAGCGGGAGAGCAGTACTTC
cdr3_aa: CASSSQQYGDSKAGEQYF

clone_size: few
j_call: TRBJ1-2
v_call: TRBV12-3/TRBV12-4
d_call: NA
cdr3_nt: TGTGCCAGCAGTTTGGGGAAGGGGTATGGCTACAACTTC
cdr3_aa: CASSLGKGYGYNF

clone_size: many
j_call: TRBJ1-5
v_call: TRBV18
d_call: NA
cdr3_nt: TGTGCCAGCTCACACCTGGATAGCAATCAGCCCCAGCATTTT
cdr3_aa: CASSHLDSNQPQHF

clone_size: many
j_call: TRBJ2-7
v_call: TRBV18
d_call: NA
cdr3_nt: TGTGCCAGCTCCCCGGGGAAGGGCAACTACGAGCAGTACTTC
cdr3_aa: CASSPGKGNYEQYF

clone_size: NA
j_call: TRBJ2-7
v_call: TRBV20-1
d_call: NA
cdr3_nt: TGCAGTGCTAGAGTGCCTAGCGTAACCTACGAGCAGTACTTC
cdr3_aa: CSARVPSVTYEQYF

clone_size: many
j_call: TRBJ2-6
v_call: TRBV14
d_call: NA
cdr3_nt: TGTGCCAGCAGCCAAGGTGGGGTTCCGTCGAAGGGCTCTGGGGCCAACGTCCTGACTTTC
cdr3_aa: CASSQGGVPSKGSGANVLTF

clone_size: many
j_call: TRBJ1-6
v_call: TRBV28
d_call: NA
cdr3_nt: TGTGCCAGCAGTCCAAGGACAGTGACTAGACTCCACTTT
cdr3_aa: CASSPRTVTRLHF

clone_size: NA
j_call: TRBJ2-6
v_call: TRBV6-1
d_call: NA
cdr3_nt: TGTGCCAGCAGTGTAGGGTATCCCGGGAGCTCTGGGGCCAACGTCCTGACTTTC
cdr3_aa: CASSVGYPGSSGANVLTF

clone_size: many
j_call: TRBJ2-5
v_call: TRBV2
d_call: NA
cdr3_nt: TGTGCCAGCAGTTACGAGACCCAGTACTTC
cdr3_aa: CASSYETQYF

clone_size: NA
j_call: TRBJ2-4
v_call: TRBV4-1
d_call: NA
cdr3_nt: TGCGCCAGCAGCCAAGATGGACTCCCCGTTTCGAGAATTCAGTACTTC
cdr3_aa: CASSQDGLPVSRIQYF

clone_size: NA
j_call: TRBJ1-1
v_call: TRBV7-2
d_call: NA
cdr3_nt: TGTGCCAGCAGCCAAACACAGGGCGGCACTGAAGCTTTCTTC
cdr3_aa: CASSQTQGGTEAFF

clone_size: many
j_call: TRBJ2-3
v_call: TRBV24-1
d_call: NA
cdr3_nt: TGTGCCACCGCAGTGGGTCCTTCGGCAGATACGCAGTATTTT
cdr3_aa: CATAVGPSADTQYF

clone_size: once
j_call: TRBJ1-2
v_call: TRBV4-1
d_call: NA
cdr3_nt: TGCGCTAGCAGCCAACAGGGCTCTCCCGGTTGCTACACCTTC
cdr3_aa: CASSQQGSPGCYTF

clone_size: many
j_call: TRBJ1-1
v_call: TRBV4-1
d_call: NA
cdr3_nt: TGCGCCAGCAGCCTTCCAAGAGGTGGAGCTAACACTGAAGCTTTCTTT
cdr3_aa: CASSLPRGGANTEAFF

clone_size: NA
j_call: TRBJ1-1
v_call: TRBV3-1
d_call: NA
cdr3_nt: TGTGCCAGCAGCCAAACAGGGAGGGACACTGAAGCTTTCTTT
cdr3_aa: CASSQTGRDTEAFF